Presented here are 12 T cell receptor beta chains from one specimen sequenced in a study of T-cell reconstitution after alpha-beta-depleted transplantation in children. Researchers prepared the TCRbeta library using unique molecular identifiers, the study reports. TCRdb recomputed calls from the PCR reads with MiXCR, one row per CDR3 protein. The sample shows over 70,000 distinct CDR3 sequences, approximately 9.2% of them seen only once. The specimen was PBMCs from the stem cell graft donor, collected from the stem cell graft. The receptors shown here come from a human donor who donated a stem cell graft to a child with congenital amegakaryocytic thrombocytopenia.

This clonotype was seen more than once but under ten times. CDR3 protein: CASSLQGVNTGELFF. The CDR3 DNA sequence: TGTGCCAGCTCACTACAGGGTGTAAACACCGGGGAGCTGTTTTTT. The chain carries TRBV18 and TRBJ2-2; D possibly corresponds to TRBD1 (6 bases). With 4 bases removed from V and 2 bases from J, the gap between germline ends came to 11 bases. Germline V gene data show CDR1 as KGHSH and CDR2 as LQKENI. The CDR3 runs 15 residues.

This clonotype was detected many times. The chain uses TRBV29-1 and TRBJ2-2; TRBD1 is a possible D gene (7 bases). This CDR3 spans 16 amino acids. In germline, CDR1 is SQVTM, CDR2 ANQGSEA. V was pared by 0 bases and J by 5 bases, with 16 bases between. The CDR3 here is CSVEDPAGGFTGELFF. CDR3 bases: TGCAGCGTTGAAGACCCCGCAGGGGGGTTTACCGGGGAGCTGTTTTTT.

The CDR3 region has the DNA TGTGCCAGCAGTTACTCGGTAGGGGGCTACGGTGAAGCTTTCTTT. Residues: CASSYSVGGYGEAFF. The chain couples TRBV6-5 to TRBJ1-1; 7 positions agree with TRBD1. This CDR3 comprises 15 residues. Germline V gives CDR1 MNHEY, CDR2 SVGAGI. The V segment lost 0 bases and the J segment 7 bases; nucleotides outside the gene matches: 8.

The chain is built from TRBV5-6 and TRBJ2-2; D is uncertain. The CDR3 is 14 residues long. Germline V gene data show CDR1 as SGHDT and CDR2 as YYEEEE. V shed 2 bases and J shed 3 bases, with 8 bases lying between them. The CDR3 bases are TGTGCCAGCAGCTTCAATCATTACACCGGGGAGCTGTTTTTT. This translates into CASSFNHYTGELFF. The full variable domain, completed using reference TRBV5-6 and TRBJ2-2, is DAGVTQSPTHLIKTRGQQVTLRCSPKSGHDTVSWYQQALGQGPQFIFQYYEEEERQRGNFPDRFSGHQFPNYSSELNVNALLLGDSALYLCASSFNHYTGELFFGEGSRLTVL.

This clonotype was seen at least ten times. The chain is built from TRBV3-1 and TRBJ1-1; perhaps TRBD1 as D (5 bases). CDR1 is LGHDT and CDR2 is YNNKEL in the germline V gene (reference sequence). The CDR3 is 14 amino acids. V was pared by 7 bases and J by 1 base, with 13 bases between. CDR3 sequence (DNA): TGTGCCAGCACGGAAGGGGCGGCGAACACTGAAGCTTTCTTT. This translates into CASTEGAANTEAFF.

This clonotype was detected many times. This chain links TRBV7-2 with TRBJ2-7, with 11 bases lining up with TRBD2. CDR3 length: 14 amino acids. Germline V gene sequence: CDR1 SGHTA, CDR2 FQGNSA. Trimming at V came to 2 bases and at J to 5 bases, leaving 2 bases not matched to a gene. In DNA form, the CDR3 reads TGTGCCAGCAGCTTACGACTAGCGGGGAACGAGCAGTACTTC. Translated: CASSLRLAGNEQYF. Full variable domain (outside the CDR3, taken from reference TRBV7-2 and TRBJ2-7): GAGVSQSPSNKVTEKGKDVELRCDPISGHTALYWYRQSLGQGLEFLIYFQGNSAPDKSGLPSDRFSAERTGGSVSTLTIQRTQQEDSAVYLCASSLRLAGNEQYFGPGTRLTVT.

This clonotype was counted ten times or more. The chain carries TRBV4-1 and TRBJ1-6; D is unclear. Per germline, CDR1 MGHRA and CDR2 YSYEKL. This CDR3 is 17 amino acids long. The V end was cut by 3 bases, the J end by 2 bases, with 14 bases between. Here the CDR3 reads CASSHDGLVAYNSPLHF. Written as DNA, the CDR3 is TGCGCCAGCAGCCACGATGGGTTGGTGGCCTATAATTCACCCCTCCACTTT.

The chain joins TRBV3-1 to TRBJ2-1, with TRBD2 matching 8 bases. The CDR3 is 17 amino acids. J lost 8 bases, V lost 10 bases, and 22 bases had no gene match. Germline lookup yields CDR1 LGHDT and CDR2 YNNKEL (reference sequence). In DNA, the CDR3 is TGTGCCACCACCCAACTATCCGCGGGGGGCTCCTCGGATGAGCAGTTCTTC. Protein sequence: CATTQLSAGGSSDEQFF.

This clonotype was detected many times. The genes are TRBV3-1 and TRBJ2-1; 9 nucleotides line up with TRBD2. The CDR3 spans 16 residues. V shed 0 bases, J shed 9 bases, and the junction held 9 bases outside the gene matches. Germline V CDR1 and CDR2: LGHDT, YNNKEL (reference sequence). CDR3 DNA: TGTGCCAGCAGCCAAGATTCCCCTAGCGGGGCTGGTGAGCAGTTCTTC. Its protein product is CASSQDSPSGAGEQFF.

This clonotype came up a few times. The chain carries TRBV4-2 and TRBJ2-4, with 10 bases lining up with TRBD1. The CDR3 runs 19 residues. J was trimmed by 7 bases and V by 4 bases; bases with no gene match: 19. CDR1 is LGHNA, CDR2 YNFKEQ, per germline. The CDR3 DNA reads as TGTGCCAGCAGCCCCCAAACCCCTCGACAGGGGGCGCGGGATAACATTCAGTACTTC. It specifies CASSPQTPRQGARDNIQYF.

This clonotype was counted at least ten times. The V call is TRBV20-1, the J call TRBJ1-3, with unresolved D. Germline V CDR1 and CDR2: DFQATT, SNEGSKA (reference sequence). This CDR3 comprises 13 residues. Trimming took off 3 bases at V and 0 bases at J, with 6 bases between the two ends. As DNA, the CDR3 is TGCAGTGCTAGCTCGTACTCTGGAAACACCATATATTTT. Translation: CSASSYSGNTIYF.

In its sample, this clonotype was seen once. CDR3 sequence: CASSLLPRQGDGNTIYF. CDR3 in DNA: TGTGCCAGCAGTCTGCTCCCTAGACAGGGTGATGGAAACACCATATATTTT. The rearrangement joins TRBV12-3 or TRBV12-4 to TRBJ1-3; 7 bases are shared with TRBD1. V was pared by 5 bases and J by 3 bases, with 13 bases of the junction left unmatched. The CDR3 covers 17 residues.